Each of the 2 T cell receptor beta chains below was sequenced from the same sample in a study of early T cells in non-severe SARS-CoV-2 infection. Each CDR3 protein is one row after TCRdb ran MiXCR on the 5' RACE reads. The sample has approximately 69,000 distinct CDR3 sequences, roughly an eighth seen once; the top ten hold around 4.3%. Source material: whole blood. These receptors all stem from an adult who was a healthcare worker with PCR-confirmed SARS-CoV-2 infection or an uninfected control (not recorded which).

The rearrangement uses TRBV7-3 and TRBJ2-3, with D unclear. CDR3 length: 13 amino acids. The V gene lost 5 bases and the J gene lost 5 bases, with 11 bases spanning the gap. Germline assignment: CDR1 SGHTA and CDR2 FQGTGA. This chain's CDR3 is CASSRNRGDTQYF. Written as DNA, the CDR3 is TGTGCCAGCAGCCGCAATCGTGGAGATACGCAGTATTTT. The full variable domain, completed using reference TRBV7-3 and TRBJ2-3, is GAGVSQTPSNKVTEKGKYVELRCDPISGHTALYWYRQSLGQGPEFLIYFQGTGAADDSGLPNDRFFAVRPEGSVSTLKIQRTERGDSAVYLCASSRNRGDTQYFGPGTRLTVL.

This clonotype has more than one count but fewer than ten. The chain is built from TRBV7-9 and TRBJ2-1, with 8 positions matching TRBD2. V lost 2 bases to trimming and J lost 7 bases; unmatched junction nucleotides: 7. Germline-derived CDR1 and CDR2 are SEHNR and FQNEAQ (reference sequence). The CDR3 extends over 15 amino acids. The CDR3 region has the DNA TGTGCCAGCAGCTTATTCAAAGCGGGAGTGAATGAGCAGTTCTTC. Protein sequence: CASSLFKAGVNEQFF. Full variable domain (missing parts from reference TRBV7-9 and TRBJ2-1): DTGVSQNPRHKITKRGQNVTFRCDPISEHNRLYWYRQTLGQGPEFLTYFQNEAQLEKSRLLSDRFSAERPKGSFSTLEIQRTEQGDSAMYLCASSLFKAGVNEQFFGPGTRLTVL.